The TCR beta chain described here comes from a study of OX40 agonist ivuxolimab in advanced cancers. Profiling relied on immunoSEQ multiplex PCR, and the TCRdb table lists in-frame clones only, not all of them. Among about 99,000 clones listed, about 96% were seen once. This clone was seen only once. CDR1 and CDR2 from the germline V gene are MGHRA and YSYEKL. Trimming took off 1 base at V and 1 base at J, with 10 bases between the two ends. This CDR3 spans 15 amino acids. Sample: CD4+ or CD8+ T cells sorted from blood, taken in a trial of the OX40 agonist ivuxolimab. J is TRBJ1-1 and V is TRBV4-1; TRBD1 might be the D (5 bases). The TCR originated in an adult with an advanced solid tumor such as melanoma, head and neck, liver or kidney cancer. The CDR3 DNA reads as TGCGCCAGCAGCCAAGTTTCGGGGGAGAACACTGAAGCTTTCTTT. This sequence encodes CASSQVSGENTEAFF.